The 29 T cell receptor beta chains given below trace back to one sample, sequenced in a study of shared T cell receptors in the human thymus. Sequencing was performed with immunoSEQ multiplex PCR; in TCRdb, only in-frame clones are kept and a portion is missing. Of under 700,000 clones detected, roughly 74% appear once; the ten largest clones hold about 0.012%. The same data also contributed to another study, on human thymus T cells.

The material sequenced was thymocytes. The origin of the receptors is a boy in the first two years of life with a congenital heart defect.

This sequence joins TRBV6-5 and TRBJ2-7; 9 bases match TRBD1. J gave up 4 bases and V 5 bases, and 6 bases lay outside the gene matches. This CDR3 has 14 residues. Germline CDR1 MNHEY, CDR2 SVGAGI. Here the CDR3 DNA reads TGTGCCAGCAGTAGGGACAGGGCGACGTACGAGCAGTACTTC. Translation gives CASSRDRATYEQYF.

DNA for the CDR3: TGTGCCAGCAGTTTGGCTGACAGGGGGTATGGCTACACCTTC. It is translated as CASSLADRGYGYTF. The chain carries TRBV28 and TRBJ1-2, with 9 bases that match TRBD1. CDR3 length equals 14 residues. Per germline, CDR1 MDHEN and CDR2 SYDVKM. Trimming took 3 bases from V and 5 from J; bases not matched to a gene: 4.

The CDR3 nucleotides are TGTGCCACCAGCAGAGATACCCCCGGACAGGGGCGAAACTATGGCTACACCTTC. Residues: CATSRDTPGQGRNYGYTF. V and J are TRBV15 and TRBJ1-2; 9 bases map to TRBD1. V lost 0 bases to trimming and J lost 2 bases; unmatched junction nucleotides: 10. The CDR3 consists of 18 residues. The germline V gene encodes CDR1 LNHNV and CDR2 YYDKDF (reference sequence).

This clone was observed a single time. Here the CDR3 reads CAINGDRGGGYTF. The CDR3 DNA reads TGTGCCATCAATGGGGACAGGGGCGGTGGCTACACCTTC. The chain has TRBV10-3 and TRBJ1-2; 10 bases line up with TRBD1. CDR3 length: 13 residues. V gave up 7 bases and J gave up 7 bases; unmatched junction bases: 6. Per the germline V gene, CDR1 is ENHRY and CDR2 is SYGVKD.

This clone came up once. J is TRBJ1-4 and V is TRBV11-2, with 7 bases identical to TRBD1. The CDR3 consists of 14 residues. The V segment lost 5 bases and the J segment 4 bases; nucleotides outside the gene matches: 4. Germline V gene lookup returns CDR1 SGHAT and CDR2 FQNNGV. The CDR3, as DNA: TGTGCCAGCAGCCAGGACAGGCTTAATGAAAAACTGTTTTTT. This translates into CASSQDRLNEKLFF.

V is TRBV7-6 and J is TRBJ2-5; D possibly corresponds to TRBD2 (5 bases). Germline lookup yields CDR1 SGHVS and CDR2 FNYEAQ. The V end was cut by 0 bases, the J end by 2 bases, with 7 bases between. The CDR3 spans 14 residues. The CDR3: CASSLARDQETQYF. The CDR3 nucleotides read TGTGCCAGCAGCTTAGCTCGGGATCAAGAGACCCAGTACTTC.

The chain joins TRBV20-1 to TRBJ2-1, with TRBD2 as a possible D gene (5 bases). The CDR3 extends over 10 amino acids. The V end lost 3 bases, the J end lost 14 bases, and 11 bases lay between the germline ends. Germline loops: CDR1 DFQATT, CDR2 SNEGSKA (reference sequence). In DNA, the CDR3 is TGCAGTGCTAGGAACGGGGTCGAGTTCTTC. This gives the protein CSARNGVEFF.

The chain combines TRBV6-1 with TRBJ1-1; 10 bases agree with TRBD1. The CDR3 contains 13 residues. The junction had 6 bases not matched to a gene; V was cut back by 6 bases and J by 8 bases. Germline loops: CDR1 MNHNS, CDR2 SASEGT. The CDR3: CASSRDRGTEAFF. The CDR3 DNA is TGTGCCAGCAGCCGGGACAGGGGAACAGAAGCTTTCTTT.

This clone appeared a single time. The chain uses TRBV11-2 and TRBJ2-7; 7 nucleotides match TRBD1. Germline CDR1 is SGHAT and CDR2 is FQNNGV. J lost 6 bases, V lost 5 bases, and 13 bases had no gene match. This CDR3 region has 15 residues. Here the CDR3 DNA reads TGTGCCAGCAGCCCACTGACAGGGTGGGTCGGCGAGCAGTACTTC. Translating gives CASSPLTGWVGEQYF.

The J gene is TRBJ2-7, the V gene TRBV27; D unresolved. Germline values: CDR1 MNHEY, CDR2 SMNVEV (reference sequence). V was cut by 4 bases and J by 0 bases, with 16 bases left in between. The length of the CDR3 is 16 residues. CDR3 amino acids: CASSSTGFLSSYEQYF. The CDR3, as DNA: TGTGCCAGCAGTTCGACCGGGTTCCTCAGCTCCTACGAGCAGTACTTC.

The rearrangement uses TRBV5-4 and TRBJ2-7; 11 bases are a match to TRBD2. Germline CDR1 and CDR2: SGHNT and YYREEE (reference sequence). V dropped 0 bases and J dropped 2; count of bases not matched to a gene: 7. The CDR3 consists of 17 residues. CDR3 sequence (DNA): TGTGCCAGCAGCTTGGTAATAGCGGGAGGGGAGGCCTACGAGCAGTACTTC. Its translation is CASSLVIAGGEAYEQYF.

The rearrangement joins TRBV5-1 to TRBJ2-3, with 7 bases lining up with TRBD2. Germline V gene data show CDR1 as SGHRS and CDR2 as YFSETQ. The CDR3 covers 16 residues. V dropped 0 bases and J dropped 0; count of bases not matched to a gene: 4. Here the CDR3 DNA reads TGCGCCAGCAGCTTGGGGGGAGGGGACAGCACAGATACGCAGTATTTT. This encodes CASSLGGGDSTDTQYF.

The sample holds one count of this clone. This chain connects TRBV10-2 to TRBJ2-7; 9 bases map to TRBD1. CDR3 length equals 15 residues. Germline loops: CDR1 WSHSY, CDR2 SAAADI. J lost 2 bases, V lost 6 bases, and 8 bases had no gene match. The CDR3 region is CASSPPQGAPYEQYF. As DNA, the CDR3 is TGCGCCAGCAGCCCCCCACAGGGGGCTCCCTACGAGCAGTACTTC.

V gene TRBV29-1 combines with J gene TRBJ2-2; 8 bases line up with TRBD1. Germline CDR1 SQVTM, CDR2 ANQGSEA. V lost 4 bases, J lost 8 bases, and 6 bases stayed unmatched. This CDR3 has 13 amino acids. This chain's CDR3 is CSVGTGFRGELFF. The DNA of the CDR3 is TGCAGCGTTGGGACAGGGTTCAGGGGGGAGCTGTTTTTT.

The chain joins TRBV7-9 to TRBJ2-2; 11 nucleotides line up with TRBD2. Germline V CDR1 and CDR2: SEHNR, FQNEAQ (reference sequence). J was trimmed by 2 bases and V by 1 base; bases with no gene match: 6. The CDR3 covers 18 residues. The CDR3 sequence is CASSLETSGSDNTGELFF. DNA of the CDR3: TGTGCCAGCAGCTTAGAAACTAGCGGGAGTGATAACACCGGGGAGCTGTTTTTT.

This clone was detected only a few times. The chain links TRBV4-3 to TRBJ2-4, with a possible D match to TRBD1 (6 bases). V was pared by 0 bases and J by 3 bases, with 15 bases between. There are 17 residues in the CDR3. Germline CDR1 reads LGHNA; CDR2 reads YSLEER. The CDR3 region has the DNA TGCGCCAGCAGCCAAGATTGGGCAGGGGCTTTCAAAAACATTCAGTACTTC. Translation: CASSQDWAGAFKNIQYF.

As regards this clone: An end of the junction does not agree with germline; a read error may underlie this. The CDR3 coding sequence is TGTGCTAGCAGCTCCAGATGGAGAACCCGCTACGAGCAGTACTTC. It translates to CASSSRWRTRYEQYF. The rearrangement joins TRBV7-7 to TRBJ2-7, with unresolved D. The CDR3 loop spans 15 amino acids. The germline V gene encodes CDR1 SSHAT and CDR2 FNYEAQ (reference sequence).

This rearrangement joins TRBV18 to TRBJ2-2; D possibly corresponds to TRBD1 (5 bases). The V gene lost 8 bases and the J gene lost 0 bases, with 13 bases spanning the gap. Germline-derived CDR1 and CDR2 are KGHSH and LQKENI. The CDR3 sequence is 15 residues long. Here the CDR3 reads CASQRGNANTGELFF. For the CDR3, the DNA is TGTGCCAGCCAAAGGGGCAACGCGAACACCGGGGAGCTGTTTTTT.

V gene TRBV7-9 combines with J gene TRBJ2-1; D might be TRBD1 (6 bases). This CDR3 is built from 13 residues. Germline values: CDR1 SEHNR, CDR2 FQNEAQ (reference sequence). Trimming pared 11 bases from V and 1 base from J, leaving 12 bases between. The CDR3 is CASEGVSYNEQFF. The CDR3 DNA reads TGTGCCTCCGAGGGGGTATCCTACAATGAGCAGTTCTTC.

The chain carries TRBV19 and TRBJ2-7, with D possibly being TRBD1 (5 bases). The CDR3 sequence is 14 residues long. Trimming stripped 3 bases from V and 5 bases from J, with 14 bases between. From germline, CDR1 is LNHDA and CDR2 SQIVND (reference sequence). DNA of the CDR3: TGTGCCAGTAGTATTAGGGGCAGCAGAGACGAGCAGTACTTC. Translation gives CASSIRGSRDEQYF.

The CDR3 nucleotides read TGCGCCAGCAGCCAAGTCGAGGCAGGGTGGGGCAAACAGACCCAGTACTTC. Its protein is CASSQVEAGWGKQTQYF. This rearrangement joins TRBV4-3 to TRBJ2-5, with a possible D match to TRBD1 (5 bases). The CDR3 totals 17 residues. The V gene lost 1 base and the J gene lost 6 bases, with 21 bases spanning the gap. Germline CDR1 and CDR2: LGHNA and YSLEER.

The V and J genes are TRBV5-1 and TRBJ1-1, with TRBD1 as a possible D gene (6 bases). The CDR3 is 14 amino acids. Trimming stripped 4 bases from V and 1 base from J, with 11 bases between. CDR1 and CDR2 (germline): SGHRS, YFSETQ. The CDR3 region is CASSPATGNTEAFF. The CDR3 DNA is TGCGCCAGCAGCCCTGCGACAGGGAACACTGAAGCTTTCTTT.

This clone appeared a single time. DNA for the CDR3: TGTGCCAGCAGCCCGACCGAGGACAGGGTAATTGGCAATCAGCCCCAGCATTTT. This gives the protein CASSPTEDRVIGNQPQHF. The rearrangement joins TRBV11-2 to TRBJ1-5; 8 nucleotides line up with TRBD1. The CDR3 has 18 residues. Germline CDR1 SGHAT, CDR2 FQNNGV. With 5 bases clipped from V and 2 bases from J, the junction kept 14 bases outside the gene matches.

The genes are TRBV30 and TRBJ2-3, with D maybe TRBD2 (5 bases). This CDR3 is 13 amino acids long. Trimming left V 7 bases short and J 0 bases short, with 11 bases between. CDR1 and CDR2 from the germline V gene are GTSNPN and SVGIG (reference sequence). CDR3 sequence: CASSGGSTDTQYF. The CDR3 DNA is TGTGCCTCCAGTGGCGGGAGCACAGATACGCAGTATTTT. Drawing the rest from reference TRBV30 and TRBJ2-3, the complete variable domain is SQTIHQWPATLVQPVGSPLSLECTVEGTSNPNLYWYRQAAGRGLQLLFYSVGIGQISSEVPQNLSASRPQDRQFILSSKKLLLSDSGFYLCASSGGSTDTQYFGPGTRLTVL.

The chain carries TRBV2 and TRBJ2-7; TRBD1 matches at 8 bases. CDR3 size: 15 residues. The V gene end was trimmed by 3 bases and the J gene end by 5 bases; junction bases not matched to a gene: 9. The germline V gene has CDR1 SNHLY and CDR2 FYNNEI. CDR3 amino acids: CASSERAGGDDEQYF. The CDR3 bases are TGTGCCAGCAGTGAGAGGGCAGGGGGCGACGACGAGCAGTACTTC.

The chain couples TRBV7-6 to TRBJ1-1; possibly TRBD1 for D (6 bases). The V gene lost 3 bases and the J gene lost 0 bases, with 8 bases spanning the gap. The CDR3 is 14 amino acids. Germline V gene sequence: CDR1 SGHVS, CDR2 FNYEAQ. This chain's CDR3 is CASSLNRVNTEAFF. CDR3 coding DNA: TGTGCCAGCAGCTTGAACAGGGTGAACACTGAAGCTTTCTTT.

The CDR3 DNA is TGTGCCAGCAGCGTAGCGGAGGGGTACCCTTCTGAAAAACTGTTTTTT. This sequence encodes CASSVAEGYPSEKLFF. The rearrangement uses TRBV9 and TRBJ1-4; weak D call: TRBD1 (5 bases). The CDR3 sequence is 16 residues long. The germline gives CDR1 SGDLS, CDR2 YYNGEE. V gave up 0 bases and J gave up 7 bases, with 16 bases separating them.

CDR3 residues: CASSDPGLGGNEQFF. For the CDR3, the DNA is TGCGCCAGCAGTGACCCGGGACTAGGGGGGAATGAGCAGTTCTTC. The V and J genes are TRBV10-2 and TRBJ2-1; 8 nucleotides align to TRBD2. Trimming took 3 bases from V and 7 from J; bases not matched to a gene: 8. CDR3 length equals 15 residues. The germline gives CDR1 WSHSY, CDR2 SAAADI.

This chain joins TRBV11-2 and TRBJ2-5; 15 bases agree with TRBD2. Trimming at V came to 5 bases and at J to 2 bases, leaving 9 bases not matched to a gene. Germline CDR1 reads SGHAT; CDR2 reads FQNNGV. The CDR3 spans 18 residues. The CDR3 sequence: CASSRTSGRVLLQETQYF. CDR3 nucleotides: TGTGCCAGCAGCCGGACTAGCGGGAGGGTGCTCCTACAAGAGACCCAGTACTTC.